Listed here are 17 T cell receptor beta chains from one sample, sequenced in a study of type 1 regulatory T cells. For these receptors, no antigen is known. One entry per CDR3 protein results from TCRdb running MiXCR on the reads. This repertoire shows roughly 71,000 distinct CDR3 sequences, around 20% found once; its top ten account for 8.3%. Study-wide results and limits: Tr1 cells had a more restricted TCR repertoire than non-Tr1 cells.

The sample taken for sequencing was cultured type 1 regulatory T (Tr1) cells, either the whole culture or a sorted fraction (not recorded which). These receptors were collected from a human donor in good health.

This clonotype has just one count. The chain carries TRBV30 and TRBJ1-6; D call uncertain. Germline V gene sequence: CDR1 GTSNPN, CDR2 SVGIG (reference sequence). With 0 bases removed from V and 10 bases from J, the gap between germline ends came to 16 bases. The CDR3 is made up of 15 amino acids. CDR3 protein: CAWSVHLGRESPLHF. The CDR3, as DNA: TGTGCCTGGAGTGTTCACCTCGGGAGAGAATCACCCCTCCACTTT.

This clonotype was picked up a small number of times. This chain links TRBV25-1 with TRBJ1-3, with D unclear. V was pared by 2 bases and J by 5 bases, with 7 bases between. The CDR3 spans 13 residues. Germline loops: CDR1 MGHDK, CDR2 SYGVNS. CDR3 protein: CASSEGNRNTIYF. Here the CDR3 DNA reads TGTGCCAGCAGTGAAGGGAACAGAAACACCATATATTTT.

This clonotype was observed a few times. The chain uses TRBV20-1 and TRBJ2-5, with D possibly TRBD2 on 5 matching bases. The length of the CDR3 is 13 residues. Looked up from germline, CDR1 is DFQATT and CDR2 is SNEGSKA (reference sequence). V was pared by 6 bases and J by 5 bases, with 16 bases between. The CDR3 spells CSAPSRERETQYF. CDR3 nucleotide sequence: TGCAGTGCCCCCTCGAGGGAGAGGGAGACCCAGTACTTC.

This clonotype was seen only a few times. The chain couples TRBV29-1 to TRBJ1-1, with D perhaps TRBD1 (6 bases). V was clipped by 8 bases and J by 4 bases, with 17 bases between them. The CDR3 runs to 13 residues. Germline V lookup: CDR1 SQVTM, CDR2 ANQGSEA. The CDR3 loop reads CSFWRGFGTEAFF. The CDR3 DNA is TGCAGCTTTTGGAGGGGGTTCGGCACTGAAGCTTTCTTT.

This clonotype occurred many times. As DNA, the CDR3 is TGTGCCAGCAGTTACGGACCAGCGGGGACCTACGAGCAGTACTTC. Translation gives CASSYGPAGTYEQYF. The chain combines TRBV6-2 or TRBV6-3 with TRBJ2-7, with TRBD2 matching 7 bases. There are 15 residues in the CDR3. The J segment lost 2 bases and the V segment lost 2 bases, leaving 6 bases of the junction unmatched. Germline assignment: CDR1 MNHEY and CDR2 SVGEGT.

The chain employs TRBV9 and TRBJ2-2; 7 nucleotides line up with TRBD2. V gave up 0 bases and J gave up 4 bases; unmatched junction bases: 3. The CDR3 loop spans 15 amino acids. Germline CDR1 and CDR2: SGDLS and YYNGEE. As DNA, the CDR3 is TGTGCCAGCAGCGTAGGGGGAGGGCCCACCGGGGAGCTGTTTTTT. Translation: CASSVGGGPTGELFF.

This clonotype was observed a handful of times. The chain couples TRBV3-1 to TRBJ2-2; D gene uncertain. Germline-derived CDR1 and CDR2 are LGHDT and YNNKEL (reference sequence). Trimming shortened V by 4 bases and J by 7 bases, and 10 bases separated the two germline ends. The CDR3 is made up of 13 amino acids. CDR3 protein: CASSPGLGGELFF. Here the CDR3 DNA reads TGTGCCAGCAGCCCCGGTTTGGGCGGGGAGCTGTTTTTT.

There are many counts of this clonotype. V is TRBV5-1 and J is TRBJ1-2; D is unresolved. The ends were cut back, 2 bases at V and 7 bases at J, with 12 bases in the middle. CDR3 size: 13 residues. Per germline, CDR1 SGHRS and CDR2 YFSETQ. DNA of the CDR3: TGCGCCAGCAGCTTTTCCGACGATGCTGGCTACACCTTC. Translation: CASSFSDDAGYTF.

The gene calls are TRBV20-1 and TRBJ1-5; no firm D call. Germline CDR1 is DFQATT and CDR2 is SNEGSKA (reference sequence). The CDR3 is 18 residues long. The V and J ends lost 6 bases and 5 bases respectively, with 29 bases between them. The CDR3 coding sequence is TGCAGTGCCCGATGGGCGGTCGGCAGCACTGGCGGTTATCAGCCCCAGCATTTT. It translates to CSARWAVGSTGGYQPQHF.

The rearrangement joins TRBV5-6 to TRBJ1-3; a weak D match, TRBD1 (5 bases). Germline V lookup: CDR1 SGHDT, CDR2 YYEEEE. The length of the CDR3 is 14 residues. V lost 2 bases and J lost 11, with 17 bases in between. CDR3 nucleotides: TGTGCCAGCAGCTTTATACGTGGGACCCAGCCCATATATTTT. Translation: CASSFIRGTQPIYF.

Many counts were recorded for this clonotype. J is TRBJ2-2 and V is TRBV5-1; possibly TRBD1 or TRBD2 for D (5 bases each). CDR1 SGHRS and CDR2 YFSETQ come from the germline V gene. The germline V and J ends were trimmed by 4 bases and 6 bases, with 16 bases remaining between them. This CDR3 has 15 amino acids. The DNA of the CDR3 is TGCGCCAGCAGCCAACCGGGACCCACTCCCGGGGAGCTGTTTTTT. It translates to CASSQPGPTPGELFF.

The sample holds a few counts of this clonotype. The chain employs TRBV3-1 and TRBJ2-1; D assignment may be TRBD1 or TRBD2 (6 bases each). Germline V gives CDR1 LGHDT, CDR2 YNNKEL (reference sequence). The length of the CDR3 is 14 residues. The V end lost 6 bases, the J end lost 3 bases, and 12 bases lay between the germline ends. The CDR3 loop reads CASSRGGYYNEQFF. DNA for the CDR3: TGTGCCAGCAGTCGAGGGGGGTACTACAATGAGCAGTTCTTC.

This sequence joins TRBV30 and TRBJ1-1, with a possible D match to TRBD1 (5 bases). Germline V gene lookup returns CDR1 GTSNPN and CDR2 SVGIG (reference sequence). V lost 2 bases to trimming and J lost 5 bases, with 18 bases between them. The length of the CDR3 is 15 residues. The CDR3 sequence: CAWSKGDGARTEAFF. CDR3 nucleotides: TGTGCCTGGAGTAAGGGAGACGGGGCGAGGACTGAAGCTTTCTTT.

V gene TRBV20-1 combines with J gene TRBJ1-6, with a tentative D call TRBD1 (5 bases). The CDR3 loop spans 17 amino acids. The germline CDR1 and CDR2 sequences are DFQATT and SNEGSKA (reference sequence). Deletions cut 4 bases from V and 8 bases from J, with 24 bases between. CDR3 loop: CSAKSAPRGHVDSPLHF. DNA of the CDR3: TGCAGTGCTAAAAGCGCCCCCCGCGGACATGTCGATTCACCCCTCCACTTT.

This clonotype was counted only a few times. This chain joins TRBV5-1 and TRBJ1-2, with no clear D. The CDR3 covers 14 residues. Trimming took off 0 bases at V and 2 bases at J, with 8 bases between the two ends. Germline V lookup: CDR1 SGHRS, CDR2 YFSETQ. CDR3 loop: CASSLGRSNYGYTF. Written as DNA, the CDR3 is TGCGCCAGCAGCTTGGGCAGATCAAACTATGGCTACACCTTC.

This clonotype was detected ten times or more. The CDR3 sequence is CASSVGLAADTQYF. The CDR3 DNA reads as TGTGCCAGCAGCGTAGGACTAGCGGCAGATACGCAGTATTTT. V is TRBV7-3 and J is TRBJ2-3, with 10 positions matching TRBD2. V dropped 5 bases and J dropped 4; count of bases not matched to a gene: 3. CDR3 length equals 14 residues. Germline CDR1 reads SGHTA; CDR2 reads FQGTGA.

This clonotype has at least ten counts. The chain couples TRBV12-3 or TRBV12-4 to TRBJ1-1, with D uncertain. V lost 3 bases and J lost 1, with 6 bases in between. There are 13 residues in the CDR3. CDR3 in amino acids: CASSFGRNTEAFF. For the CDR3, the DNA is TGTGCCAGCAGTTTTGGGAGGAACACTGAAGCTTTCTTT.